The text below deals with one TCR beta chain. The sample is drawn from a study of T cell changes during pregnancy in multiple sclerosis. Generated by immunoSEQ multiplex PCR, the TCRdb table keeps only in-frame clones and is missing some. The sample yields tens of thousands of clones, roughly 92% seen once. This TCR came from a female donor in good health, enrolled as a control in a pregnancy study. Sequenced material: peripheral blood, taken after pregnancy.

DNA for the CDR3: TGTGCCAGCAGCCTGGGCGATGAGCAGTTCTTC. Translating gives CASSLGDEQFF. The chain links TRBV7-9 to TRBJ2-1; D is unresolved. The CDR3 runs to 11 residues. CDR1 is SEHNR, CDR2 FQNEAQ, per germline (reference sequence). Trimming pared 5 bases from V and 8 bases from J, leaving 7 bases between.